Below are 13 T cell receptor beta chains sequenced from a single sample in a study of blood T cell repertoires in COVID-19 (TCRdb year 2020). Receptor libraries were prepared by the immunoSEQ multiplex PCR assay. Held by TCRdb, this immuneACCESS table contains in-frame sequences only and omits some clones. Under half of the omission traces to an unresolved V gene where checked; the cause of the rest is unknown. This sample has around 140,000 clones in its table, and approximately 90% of those were observed once. In total, the top ten clones hold roughly 4% of the sample. Sequencing was performed on PBMCs or T cells enriched from blood (not recorded which). All receptors come from a woman aged 40 to 50 who had been exposed to COVID-19.

V and J are TRBV5-1 and TRBJ2-7, with D perhaps TRBD2 (6 bases). The CDR3 is made up of 13 amino acids. CDR1 and CDR2 from the germline V gene are SGHRS and YFSETQ. The V and J ends lost 1 base and 4 bases respectively, with 9 bases between them. CDR3: CASSLPSGYEQYF. For the CDR3, the DNA is TGCGCCAGCAGCTTGCCGAGCGGGTACGAGCAGTACTTC.

V is TRBV15 and J is TRBJ2-7; 9 bases align to TRBD1. V lost 1 base to trimming and J lost 2 bases; unmatched junction nucleotides: 0. Germline CDR1 reads LNHNV; CDR2 reads YYDKDF (reference sequence). CDR3 size: 14 residues. The CDR3 region has the DNA TGTGCCACCAGCAGAGGGGACAGGGCCTACGAGCAGTACTTC. Protein: CATSRGDRAYEQYF.

This clone is medium-sized. The DNA for the CDR3 is TGTGCCAGCAGGCCAGCGGGGGCCTACGAGCAGTACTTC. Protein sequence: CASRPAGAYEQYF. V usage is TRBV12-3 or TRBV12-4 and J usage is TRBJ2-7; 8 bases align to TRBD2. V was clipped by 6 bases and J by 2 bases; unmatched bases: 3. This CDR3 is built from 13 residues.

This clone was recorded only once. The V call is TRBV6-4, the J call TRBJ2-1; 7 nucleotides agree with TRBD1. CDR1 MRHNA and CDR2 SNTAGT come from the germline V gene. This CDR3 is built from 13 residues. V lost 6 bases and J lost 10; bases outside the gene matches: 9. CDR3 DNA: TGTGCCAGCAGCACCAACAGGGGATGGGAGCAGTTCTTC. Translated: CASSTNRGWEQFF.

The chain employs TRBV10-2 and TRBJ2-1; D is unclear. This CDR3 spans 15 amino acids. V shed 6 bases and J shed 5 bases, with 17 bases lying between them. Per the germline V gene, CDR1 is WSHSY and CDR2 is SAAADI. The CDR3 is CASRATPGEHNEQFF. In DNA, the CDR3 is TGCGCCAGCAGAGCGACTCCCGGAGAGCACAATGAGCAGTTCTTC.

The V and J genes are TRBV5-1 and TRBJ1-3; 7 nucleotides match TRBD1. This CDR3 spans 13 amino acids. J lost 4 bases, V lost 5 bases, and 3 bases had no gene match. Germline CDR1 SGHRS, CDR2 YFSETQ. CDR3 sequence: CASSMGQGNTIYF. The CDR3 nucleotides are TGCGCCAGCAGTATGGGACAGGGAAACACCATATATTTT.

In this sample, this clone turned up once. This chain links TRBV2 with TRBJ2-7, with D possibly matching TRBD2 (6 bases). Trimming pared 8 bases from V and 2 bases from J, leaving 13 bases between. This CDR3 region has 13 residues. Germline V gene sequence: CDR1 SNHLY, CDR2 FYNNEI. The CDR3 DNA reads as TGTGCCAGCGACGGCGGGGAAACCTACGAGCAGTACTTC. Translation: CASDGGETYEQYF.

This clone appeared a few times. The chain joins TRBV5-5 to TRBJ2-2; 9 nucleotides match TRBD2. Germline V gene sequence: CDR1 SGHKS, CDR2 YYEKEE (reference sequence). The CDR3 extends over 14 amino acids. The V segment lost 6 bases and the J segment 8 bases; nucleotides outside the gene matches: 8. For the CDR3, the DNA is TGTGCCAGCAACCGGGCGGGAGGGTCTGGGGAGCTGTTTTTT. Translation gives CASNRAGGSGELFF.

The chain combines TRBV9 with TRBJ1-2; 7 positions agree with TRBD1. Germline assignment: CDR1 SGDLS and CDR2 YYNGEE. Unmatched junction bases numbered 9, after V lost 2 bases and J lost 5 bases. This CDR3 comprises 15 residues. The CDR3 DNA follows: TGTGCCAGCAGCGTCCGTAGAGACAGGGAGTATGGCTACACCTTC. This encodes CASSVRRDREYGYTF.

This chain uses TRBV27 with TRBJ1-2, with D unresolved. This CDR3 is built from 14 residues. The V end was cut by 3 bases, the J end by 4 bases, with 12 bases between. In germline, CDR1 is MNHEY, CDR2 SMNVEV (reference sequence). The CDR3 nucleotides are TGTGCCAGCAGTTTGTCCCGGTCATCCTATGGCTACACCTTC. Translated: CASSLSRSSYGYTF.

CDR3 in amino acids: CASSTSDRGDQPQHF. The CDR3 DNA is TGTGCCAGTAGTACCTCCGACAGGGGAGACCAGCCCCAGCATTTT. The chain recombines TRBV19 with TRBJ1-5, with 8 bases aligning to TRBD1. CDR3 length: 15 amino acids. Germline V gene lookup returns CDR1 LNHDA and CDR2 SQIVND (reference sequence). V lost 4 bases, J lost 7 bases, and 9 bases stayed unmatched. Using reference TRBV19 and TRBJ1-5 for the parts outside the CDR3, the full variable domain is DGGITQSPKYLFRKEGQNVTLSCEQNLNHDAMYWYRQDPGQGLRLIYYSQIVNDFQKGDIAEGYSVSREKKESFPLTVTSAQKNPTAFYLCASSTSDRGDQPQHFGDGTRLSIL.

The V and J genes are TRBV11-2 and TRBJ2-2; weak D call: TRBD1 (6 bases). Germline values: CDR1 SGHAT, CDR2 FQNNGV. V shed 5 bases and J shed 8 bases, with 15 bases lying between them. The CDR3 has 14 amino acids. CDR3 in DNA: TGTGCCAGCAGCCCGGACAGAAAATGGGGGGAGCTGTTTTTT. Amino acid sequence: CASSPDRKWGELFF. Full variable domain (remainder filled in from reference TRBV11-2 and TRBJ2-2): EAGVAQSPRYKIIEKRQSVAFWCNPISGHATLYWYQQILGQGPKLLIQFQNNGVVDDSQLPKDRFSAERLKGVDSTLKIQPAKLEDSAVYLCASSPDRKWGELFFGEGSRLTVL.

The chain recombines TRBV5-1 with TRBJ2-7; TRBD1 matches at 8 bases. CDR3 length: 14 amino acids. Germline V gives CDR1 SGHRS, CDR2 YFSETQ. V shed 4 bases, J shed 4 bases, and the junction held 7 bases outside the gene matches. The CDR3 here is CASSLDRVRYEQYF. CDR3 DNA sequence: TGCGCCAGCAGCCTGGACAGGGTGAGGTACGAGCAGTACTTC.